This T cell receptor (beta chain) was documented in a study of blood T cell repertoires in COVID-19. The method was immunoSEQ multiplex PCR; TCRdb's version includes in-frame clones alone and lacks a portion of them. There are 110,000 to 150,000 clones in the sample; roughly 75% occur only once, and around 5.5% lies in the top ten. The V and J ends lost 5 bases and 8 bases respectively, with 16 bases between them. Germline V gene data show CDR1 as SGHRS and CDR2 as YFSETQ. The CDR3 spans 14 residues. Study members were between about 18 and 100 years old and lived in approximately 25 US regions. Cohort assignment relied on participant-reported clinical history. Cohort 3 recovery required two negative PCRs, clearance, or symptom resolution.

What was sequenced was PBMCs or T cells enriched from blood (not recorded which). The source of this sequence is a woman aged 45-65 years who had recovered from COVID-19. The V call is TRBV5-1, the J call TRBJ1-4; D is unclear. The CDR3 DNA is TGCGCCAGCAGATCCGAGCCGCAAGCGGAAAAACTGTTTTTT. It yields the protein CASRSEPQAEKLFF.